This note documents a single T cell receptor beta chain sequence. Antigen: not known. The entry originates in a study of blood T cells in healthy people across ages. Study-level background: The capture of about one barcoded beta molecule per two T cells was achieved by template switching.

The CDR3 has 14 residues. CDR1 and CDR2 (germline): SNHLY, FYNNEI. Primers used in a second PCR of about 6 to 11 cycles were a sample-barcoded 5' primer and a J-beta primer mix. Using its own MiXCR run on the 5' RACE reads, TCRdb lists one record per CDR3 protein. Of hundreds of thousands of distinct CDR3 sequences in the sample, over 45% were seen once. Broader study findings: Naive T cell percentage showed a strong correlation with TCR beta diversity. Both higher diversity and more naive CD4+ cells marked long-lived donors when set against aged donors.

The receptor was derived from a woman between 55 and 75 years old in good health. The chain recombines TRBV2 with TRBJ2-7; D is ambiguous. The assigned J gene may be wrong: the sequence end matches TRBJ2-5 better. The sample consisted of blood. The CDR3 spells CASSEALLTETQYF. The CDR3 DNA reads TGTGCCAGCAGTGAAGCATTACTAACAGAGACCCAGTACTTC.